This entry describes one T cell receptor (beta chain). TCRdb reprocessed the 5' RACE reads via MiXCR and lists one record per CDR3 protein. The sample lists hundreds of thousands of distinct CDR3 sequences, 13% to 15% occurring once. This sample was included in a study of T-cell memory formation after mild COVID-19. The CDR3 contains 18 residues. Trimming took off 0 bases at V and 1 base at J, with 17 bases between the two ends. Germline loops: CDR1 MNHEY, CDR2 SVGEGT. Sequences were obtained from PBMCs or a T cell subset sorted from them (not recorded which). The TCR sequence derives from a man between 18 and 29 years old who had mild COVID-19 (a few samples of this study predate the infection). Cell type and time point are not known. The chain recombines TRBV6-2 or TRBV6-3 with TRBJ2-3; either TRBD1 or TRBD2 may supply D (5 bases each). This chain's CDR3 is CASSYSPYGDGGTDTQYF. CDR3 nucleotide sequence: TGTGCCAGCAGTTACTCGCCATACGGGGACGGTGGCACAGATACGCAGTATTTT.